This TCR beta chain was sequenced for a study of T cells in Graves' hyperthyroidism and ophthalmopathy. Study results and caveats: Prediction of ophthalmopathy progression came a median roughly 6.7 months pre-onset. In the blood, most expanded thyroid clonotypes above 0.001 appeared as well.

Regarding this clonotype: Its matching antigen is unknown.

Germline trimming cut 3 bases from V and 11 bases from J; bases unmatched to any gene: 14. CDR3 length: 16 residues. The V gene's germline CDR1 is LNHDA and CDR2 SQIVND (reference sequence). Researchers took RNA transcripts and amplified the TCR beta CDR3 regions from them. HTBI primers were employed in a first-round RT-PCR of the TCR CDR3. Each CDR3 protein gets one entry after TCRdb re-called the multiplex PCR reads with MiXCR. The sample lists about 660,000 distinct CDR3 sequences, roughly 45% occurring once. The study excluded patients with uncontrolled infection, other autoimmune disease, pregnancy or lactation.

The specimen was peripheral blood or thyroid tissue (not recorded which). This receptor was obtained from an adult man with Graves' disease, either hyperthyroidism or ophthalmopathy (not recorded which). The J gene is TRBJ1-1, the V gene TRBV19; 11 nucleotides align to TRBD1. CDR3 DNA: TGTGCCAGTAGTATCGTCCCCGGGACAGGGGGTCGGGGGGCTTTCTTT. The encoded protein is CASSIVPGTGGRGAFF.